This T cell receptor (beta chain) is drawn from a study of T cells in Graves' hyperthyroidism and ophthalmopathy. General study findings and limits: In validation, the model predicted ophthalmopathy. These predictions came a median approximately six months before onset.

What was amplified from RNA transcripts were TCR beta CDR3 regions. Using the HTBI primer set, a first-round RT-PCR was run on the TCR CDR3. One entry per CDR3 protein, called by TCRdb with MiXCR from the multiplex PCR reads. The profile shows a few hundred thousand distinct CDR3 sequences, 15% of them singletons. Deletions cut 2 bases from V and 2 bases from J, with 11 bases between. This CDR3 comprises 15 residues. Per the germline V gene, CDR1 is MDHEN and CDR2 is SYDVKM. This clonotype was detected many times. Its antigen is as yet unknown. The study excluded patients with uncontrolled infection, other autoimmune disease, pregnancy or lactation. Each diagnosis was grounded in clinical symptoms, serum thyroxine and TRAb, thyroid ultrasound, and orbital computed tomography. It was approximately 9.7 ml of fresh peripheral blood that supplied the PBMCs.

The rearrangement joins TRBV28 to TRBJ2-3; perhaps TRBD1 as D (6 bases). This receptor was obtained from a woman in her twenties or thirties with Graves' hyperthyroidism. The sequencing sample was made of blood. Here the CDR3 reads CASSLHRDHTDTQYF. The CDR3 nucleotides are TGTGCCAGCAGTTTACACAGGGATCACACAGATACGCAGTATTTT.